The clone carrying this T cell receptor beta chain was seen once. The sample belongs to a study of T cell responses to AZD1222 COVID-19 vaccine. Assay used: immunoSEQ multiplex PCR; TCRdb lists only in-frame clones, some missing. The sample shows around 140,000 clones, over 90% of them seen only once. The germline V gene encodes CDR1 KGHSH and CDR2 LQKENI. V was pared by 3 bases and J by 8 bases, with 11 bases between. CDR3 length: 13 amino acids. The receptor comes from an adult in good health. The chain recombines TRBV18 with TRBJ1-5, with D maybe TRBD1 (5 bases). The sequencing used peripheral blood, collected on day 0 of AZD1222 vaccination. This chain's CDR3 is CASSPKGREPQHF. The CDR3, as DNA: TGTGCCAGCTCACCCAAGGGGAGGGAGCCCCAGCATTTT.